The clone carrying this T cell receptor (beta chain) was detected a few times. The data belong to a study of patients and donors after allogeneic stem cell transplantation. TCRdb reanalysed the RT-PCR reads using MiXCR and keeps one entry per CDR3 protein. The table lists approximately 410,000 distinct CDR3 sequences, more than 15% of them singletons. V lost 6 bases and J 9 bases, leaving 21 bases between the germline ends. CDR1 and CDR2 (germline): SGHTA, FQGNSA. The CDR3 is 16 amino acids. The specimen was blood, either unsorted or a sorted T cell fraction (not recorded which). This sequence was found in a human donor who was either an allogeneic HSCT recipient or a stem cell or donor lymphocyte infusion donor (not recorded which). It is not recorded whose cells these are; they may come from a transplant donor. V and J are TRBV7-2 and TRBJ1-6, with D perhaps matching TRBD1 (6 bases). The CDR3 DNA follows: TGTGCCAGCAGTTTCACTTTGAGCGCACAGGGTTCACCCCTCCACTTT. Amino acids: CASSFTLSAQGSPLHF.